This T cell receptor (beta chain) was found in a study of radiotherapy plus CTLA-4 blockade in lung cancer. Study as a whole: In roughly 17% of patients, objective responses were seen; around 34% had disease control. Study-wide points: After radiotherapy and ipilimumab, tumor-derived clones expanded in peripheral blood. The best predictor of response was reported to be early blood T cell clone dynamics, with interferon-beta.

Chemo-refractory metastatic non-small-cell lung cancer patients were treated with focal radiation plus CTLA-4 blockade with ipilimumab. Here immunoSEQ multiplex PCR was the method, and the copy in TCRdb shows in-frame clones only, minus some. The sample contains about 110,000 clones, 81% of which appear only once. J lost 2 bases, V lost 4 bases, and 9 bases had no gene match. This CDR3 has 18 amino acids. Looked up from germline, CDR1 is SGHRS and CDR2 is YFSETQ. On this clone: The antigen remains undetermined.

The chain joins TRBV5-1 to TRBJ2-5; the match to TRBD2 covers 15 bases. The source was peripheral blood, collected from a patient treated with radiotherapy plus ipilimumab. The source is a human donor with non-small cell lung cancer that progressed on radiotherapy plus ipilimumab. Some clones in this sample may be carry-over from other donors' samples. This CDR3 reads CASSPGTSGGLLQETQYF. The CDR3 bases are TGCGCCAGCAGCCCCGGGACTAGCGGGGGGCTATTGCAAGAGACCCAGTACTTC.